This is a list of T cell receptor beta chains from one sample in a study of shared clonotypes between healthy human individuals. Generated by immunoSEQ multiplex PCR, the TCRdb table keeps only in-frame clones and is missing some. The sample carries some 1,100,000 clones, about four fifths recorded once. Sequenced input: memory CD4+ T cells from PBMCs. Receptor source: a man aged 18 to 30 in good health. Some clones in this sample may be carry-over from other donors' samples. The CDR3 runs from the conserved cysteine through the conserved F or W. A D gene is named only where the DNA matches it firmly. Part of the rows lack a size; the others show once, few, many or a class for expanded clones.

>TRBJ2-5|TRBV19|TRBD1|.
TGTGCCAGTAGTACTCACAGGGGGCTAGGGGAGACCCAGTACTTC
CASSTHRGLGETQYF
>TRBJ1-2|TRBV5-4|TRBD1|.
TGTGCCAGCAGCGTGACAGGGGATCGGGGCTACACCTTC
CASSVTGDRGYTF
>TRBJ1-2|TRBV27|.|.
TGTGCCAGCAGCCTTACCCCGGGCTATGGCTACACCTTC
CASSLTPGYGYTF
>TRBJ2-7|TRBV14|TRBD1|.
TGTGCCAGCAGCCAAGATAGAGGGACAGGGCCCTACGAGCAGTACTTC
CASSQDRGTGPYEQYF
>TRBJ2-7|TRBV7-8|.|.
TGTGCCAGCAGCTTAGATTCTGGGATTTACGAGCAGTACTTC
CASSLDSGIYEQYF
>TRBJ2-5|TRBV19|TRBD2|.
TGTGCCAGTAGTATGGCGGGAGGCGGGGAGACCCAGTACTTC
CASSMAGGGETQYF
>TRBJ2-7|TRBV30|TRBD1|few
TGTGCCTTCCACCGGGACAGCTACGAGCAGTACTTC
CAFHRDSYEQYF
>TRBJ1-1|TRBV10-3|.|.
TGTGCCATCAGGGCGGGGAGGACGACCACTGAAGCTTTCTTT
CAIRAGRTTTEAFF
>TRBJ1-4|TRBV14|.|few
TGTGCCAGCAGCCGAGACATCAGAAATGAAAAACTGTTTTTT
CASSRDIRNEKLFF
>TRBJ1-5|TRBV7-3|.|few
TGTGCCAGCAGCCTCTTGGGGGGGGTGATCAATCAGCCCCAGCATTTT
CASSLLGGVINQPQHF
>TRBJ2-7|TRBV5-1|.|.
TGCGCCAGCAGCTTGGTTGGGGACTACGAGCAGTACTTC
CASSLVGDYEQYF
>TRBJ2-7|TRBV2|TRBD2|.
TGTGCCAGCAGTGGAAGCGGGAGAATCGAGCAGTACTTC
CASSGSGRIEQYF
>TRBJ2-7|TRBV28|.|.
TGTGCCAGCAGTTTATCAGGCACGGGACCACAATTC
CASSLSGTGPQF
>TRBJ2-7|TRBV7-8|TRBD1|.
TGTGCCAGCAGCTGGACTCGGACAGGGAACCCATACGAGCAGTACTTC
CASSWTRTGNPYEQYF
>TRBJ2-3|TRBV7-3|.|.
TGTGCCAGCAGCTTAATTCCTTCGCGGAGCACAGATACGCAGTATTTT
CASSLIPSRSTDTQYF
>TRBJ2-5|TRBV6-6|.|.
TGTGCCAGCAGTTTAGGACTGAAAAAAGAGACCCAGTACTTC
CASSLGLKKETQYF
>TRBJ1-4|TRBV28|.|.
TGTGCCACCAACAGGAACCTTAATGAAAAACTGTTTTTT
CATNRNLNEKLFF
>TRBJ2-2|TRBV7-9|TRBD2|.
TGTGCCAGCAACCCTACCGGGACTAGCGGCCCCGGGGAGCTGTTTTTT
CASNPTGTSGPGELFF
>TRBJ2-5|TRBV6-5|.|.
TGTGCCAGCAGTTACTCCATCAGACAAGAGACCCAGTACTTC
CASSYSIRQETQYF
>TRBJ1-4|TRBV19|.|.
TGTGCCAGTAGTTTCTCAACAGGAGCAACTAATGAAAAACTGTTTTTT
CASSFSTGATNEKLFF
>TRBJ2-7|TRBV5-1|TRBD2|.
TGCGCCAGCAGCCCTAGCGGGAGTGCCAACTACGAGCAGTACTTC
CASSPSGSANYEQYF
>TRBJ2-2|TRBV7-9|.|.
TGTGCCAGCAGCTTGCGAGCACAGAACACCGGGGAGCTGTTTTTT
CASSLRAQNTGELFF
>TRBJ2-1|TRBV5-1|.|.
TGCGCCAGCAGCTCGGGGAGGCCGGGGTTGAGGAATGAGCAGTTCTTC
CASSSGRPGLRNEQFF
>TRBJ2-1|TRBV7-3|.|many
TGTGCCAGCAGCATGGACAGCAATGAGCAGTTCTTC
CASSMDSNEQFF
>TRBJ2-1|TRBV19|.|.
TGTGCCAGTACCCCTGGGGTAGCCAGGGGCAGGGGTGAGCAGTTCTTC
CASTPGVARGRGEQFF
>TRBJ1-1|TRBV27|.|once
TGTGCCAGCAAGCCGCAGGCCCAAAACACTGAAGCTTTCTTT
CASKPQAQNTEAFF
>TRBJ1-1|TRBV29-1|.|.
TGCAGCGTTGTTAGGCAGGGGACCCTGAACACTGAAGCTTTCTTT
CSVVRQGTLNTEAFF
>TRBJ2-1|TRBV6-1|.|few
TGTGCCATACAGTACGGGGGAGGAGGATACAATGAGCAGTTCTTC
CAIQYGGGGYNEQFF
>TRBJ2-1|TRBV7-2|.|.
TGTGCCAGCACCGCGCGCGGCGGCACCTCCTACAATGAGCAGTTCTTC
CASTARGGTSYNEQFF
>TRBJ2-1|TRBV5-6|TRBD2|.
TGTGCCAGCAGCTGGGGGGGACTAGAGCAGTTCTTC
CASSWGGLEQFF
>TRBJ2-2|TRBV4-1|.|.
TGCGCCAGCAGCCAAGGGGACTCTCACACCGGGGAGCTGTTTTTT
CASSQGDSHTGELFF
>TRBJ2-7|TRBV28|TRBD1|.
TGTGCCAGCAGTCCCAACCCCGGGACAGGGGGCCCCGGAACCTACGAGCAGTACTTC
CASSPNPGTGGPGTYEQYF
>TRBJ1-3|TRBV30|.|.
TGTGCCTGGAGGGTGCAGGGCAAAAACACCATATATTTT
CAWRVQGKNTIYF
>TRBJ1-2|TRBV6-6|.|few
TGTGCCAGCAGTGACTCGGGCAGGGCGGGCTATGGCTACACCTTC
CASSDSGRAGYGYTF
>TRBJ2-4|TRBV28|TRBD1|.
TGTGCCAGCAGTTGGACAGGGGGGTCAAACATTCAGTACTTC
CASSWTGGSNIQYF
>TRBJ2-1|TRBV5-1|TRBD2|once
TGCGCCAGCAGCTCTCCCCTAGCGGGACTCTCTGCCTACAATGAGCAGTTCTTC
CASSSPLAGLSAYNEQFF
>TRBJ2-7|TRBV4-1|.|few
TGCGCCAGCAGCCTCCCGGGCCGTGCGGGCGAGCAGTACTTC
CASSLPGRAGEQYF
>TRBJ1-5|TRBV5-1|TRBD1|.
TGCGCCAGCAGCCCGGACGCGGACAGGAGGATTGGGCCCCAGCATTTT
CASSPDADRRIGPQHF
>TRBJ2-5|TRBV7-9|.|.
TGTGCCAGCAGCTTAGGGACGGGGAGCCAAGAGACCCAGTACTTC
CASSLGTGSQETQYF
>TRBJ1-5|TRBV10-2|.|few
TGCGCCAGCAGTGGGGCAGGGGCAGATCAGCCCCAGCATTTT
CASSGAGADQPQHF
>TRBJ1-1|TRBV28|.|.
TGTGCCAGCCCTCCGTCCGGGACTCTATCCGGGGGTACTGAAGCTTTCTTT
CASPPSGTLSGGTEAFF
>TRBJ2-3|TRBV5-8|TRBD1|.
TGTGCCAGCAGCTCGACCTTTGGGACAGGGTTGGATACGCAGTATTTT
CASSSTFGTGLDTQYF
>TRBJ2-7|TRBV5-4|.|.
TGTGCCAGCAGCTTGGGACAGACTCGCACGGAGCAGTACTTC
CASSLGQTRTEQYF
>TRBJ2-7|TRBV7-9|.|.
TGTGCCAGCAGCTTATGGCGGGAACAAGTCATCTACGAGCAGTACTTC
CASSLWREQVIYEQYF
>TRBJ2-3|TRBV5-1|TRBD2|.
TGCGCCAGCAGCCCGGGGACTAGCGGGAGTGATACGCAGTATTTT
CASSPGTSGSDTQYF
>TRBJ1-6|TRBV5-1|.|.
TGCGCCAGCAGCTTGGCCTGGACAGCTAATTCACCCCTCCACTTT
CASSLAWTANSPLHF
>TRBJ2-5|TRBV29-1|.|.
TGCAGCGTTGAGAGGCAGGCCCAAGAGACCCAGTACTTC
CSVERQAQETQYF
>TRBJ2-5|TRBV5-4|.|.
TGTGCCAGCAGCCCTACCCCGCCACGGGAGACCCAGTACTTC
CASSPTPPRETQYF
>TRBJ2-5|TRBV5-1|TRBD1|once
TGCGCCAGCAGCGCAACAGGGGGGTCGGAGACCCAGTACTTC
CASSATGGSETQYF
>TRBJ1-1|TRBV19|TRBD1|.
TGTGCCAGTCTCCCGGGACAGGGAAGAAGGACTGAAGCTTTCTTT
CASLPGQGRRTEAFF
>TRBJ1-1|TRBV30|.|.
TGTGCCTGGACCCCTGGGAGCACTGAAGCTTTCTTT
CAWTPGSTEAFF
>TRBJ1-1|TRBV28|TRBD1|.
TGTGCCAGCAGTTCACAGGGGACAAACACTGAAGCTTTCTTT
CASSSQGTNTEAFF
>TRBJ1-1|TRBV5-1|TRBD1|.
TGCGCCAGCAGCTTTACAGGGGAGGTCACTGAAGCTTTCTTT
CASSFTGEVTEAFF
>TRBJ1-6|TRBV30|.|.
TGTGCCTGGAGTGAGGGGAATTCACCCCTCCACTTT
CAWSEGNSPLHF
>TRBJ1-2|TRBV20-1|.|.
TGCAGTGCCCCTCCGGAGGGCTACACCTTC
CSAPPEGYTF
>TRBJ1-2|TRBV13|.|.
TGTGCCAGCAGCTTAGGGGCCGGACTAGGAAAGGGCTACACCTTC
CASSLGAGLGKGYTF
>TRBJ2-3|TRBV2|.|.
TGTGCCAGCAGTGAAAGTGGAGCGGCCACAGATACGCAGTATTTT
CASSESGAATDTQYF
>TRBJ1-1|TRBV30|.|once
TGTGCCTGGAGCCTAAGCAGAGGGTGGGTAACTGAAGCTTTCTTT
CAWSLSRGWVTEAFF
>TRBJ2-1|TRBV20-1|TRBD2|.
TGCAGTGGCGTGGGGGGGAATGAGCAGTTCTTC
CSGVGGNEQFF